These 32 T cell receptor beta chains were all obtained from the same sample, sequenced in a study of CD8 T cells in Susac syndrome. An amount of RNA that ranged from roughly 0.5 to 1 ug was reverse transcribed with random hexamers. One entry per CDR3 protein, called by TCRdb with MiXCR from the immunoSEQ multiplex PCR reads. The sample lists about 150,000 distinct CDR3 sequences, just under 97% occurring once. The sequenced sample consisted of CD8+ T cells from PBMCs. The receptors derive from a human donor with multiple sclerosis.

CDR3 DNA sequence: TGTGCCAGCGCCGCAGACGGAAATCAGCCCCAGCATTTT. Protein sequence: CASAADGNQPQHF. The chain combines TRBV27 with TRBJ1-5; D gene unclear. Germline-derived CDR1 and CDR2 are MNHEY and SMNVEV (reference sequence). V was clipped by 8 bases and J by 4 bases, with 12 bases between them. The CDR3 contains 13 residues.

This clonotype was counted a single time. This chain links TRBV2 with TRBJ2-5; 7 positions match TRBD2. CDR1 and CDR2 (germline): SNHLY, FYNNEI. V gave up 4 bases and J gave up 0 bases; unmatched junction bases: 11. The CDR3 extends over 17 amino acids. The CDR3 DNA reads as TGTGCCAGCAGTGTTGGGTACAGGCGGGGGTACCAAGAGACCCAGTACTTC. It is translated as CASSVGYRRGYQETQYF.

The chain has TRBV6-1 and TRBJ1-1; D is uncertain. Trimming took off 10 bases at V and 0 bases at J, with 9 bases between the two ends. The germline V gene has CDR1 MNHNS and CDR2 SASEGT. The CDR3 length is 12 residues. The CDR3 loop reads CATLGLNTEAFF. The CDR3 DNA reads TGTGCCACCTTAGGACTGAACACTGAAGCTTTCTTT.

The genes are TRBV14 and TRBJ2-5; D is unclear. The germline V gene encodes CDR1 SGHDN and CDR2 FVKESK. V was clipped by 2 bases and J by 1 base, with 8 bases between them. This CDR3 has 14 residues. The CDR3 reads CASSQRPAQETQYF. CDR3 DNA sequence: TGTGCCAGCAGCCAAAGGCCCGCCCAAGAGACCCAGTACTTC.

The rearrangement joins TRBV30 to TRBJ2-5; no clear D gene. CDR1 and CDR2 (germline): GTSNPN, SVGIG (reference sequence). Trimming shortened V by 5 bases and J by 3 bases, and 7 bases separated the two germline ends. The CDR3 is made up of 11 amino acids. This CDR3 is CAWDGKETQYF. The CDR3 region has the DNA TGTGCCTGGGATGGGAAAGAGACCCAGTACTTC.

This clonotype has just one count. The rearrangement uses TRBV4-2 and TRBJ2-1, with TRBD1 matching over 11 bases. Germline V lookup: CDR1 LGHNA, CDR2 YNFKEQ. V lost 5 bases to trimming and J lost 8 bases; unmatched junction nucleotides: 11. The CDR3 is made up of 16 amino acids. The CDR3 loop is CASSNRGQGATDEQFF. As DNA, the CDR3 is TGTGCCAGCAGCAACCGAGGACAGGGGGCTACCGATGAGCAGTTCTTC.

The CDR3 bases are TGTGCCAGCAGTGAGGGCAGGGGGAACACTGAAGCTTTCTTT. It codes for CASSEGRGNTEAFF. The chain uses TRBV2 and TRBJ1-1, with a tentative D call TRBD1 (6 bases). Germline assignment: CDR1 SNHLY and CDR2 FYNNEI. The ends were cut back, 3 bases at V and 1 base at J, with 9 bases in the middle. The CDR3 covers 14 residues.

The DNA of the CDR3 is TGTGCCAGCAAGGGCTCCGGGGAGCTGTTTTTT. It encodes CASKGSGELFF. V and J are TRBV7-9 and TRBJ2-2; D gene unclear. Trimming removed 7 bases at V and 6 bases at J, with 6 bases between. This CDR3 is 11 amino acids long. CDR1 SEHNR and CDR2 FQNEAQ come from the germline V gene (reference sequence).

The chain recombines TRBV9 with TRBJ2-2; D might be TRBD1 (5 bases). The germline CDR1 and CDR2 sequences are SGDLS and YYNGEE. The CDR3 extends over 17 amino acids. V was cut by 3 bases and J by 1 base, with 16 bases left in between. CDR3 loop: CASSGRGLGRNTGELFF. CDR3 nucleotides: TGTGCCAGCAGCGGTAGGGGCCTGGGCAGGAACACCGGGGAGCTGTTTTTT.

The chain links TRBV7-9 to TRBJ2-5; tentatively, D is TRBD2 (5 bases). V lost 5 bases to trimming and J lost 2 bases, with 18 bases between them. The CDR3 is 16 amino acids. The germline V gene encodes CDR1 SEHNR and CDR2 FQNEAQ (reference sequence). For the CDR3, the DNA is TGTGCCAGCAGCGACAACGGACTTGACTCTCAAGAGACCCAGTACTTC. It specifies CASSDNGLDSQETQYF.

This clonotype came up once. The genes are TRBV15 and TRBJ2-3; the D is unclear. Deletions cut 1 base from V and 3 bases from J, with 17 bases between. The CDR3 spans 17 residues. Germline V gene sequence: CDR1 LNHNV, CDR2 YYDKDF (reference sequence). The CDR3 sequence: CATSRATTGPATDTQYF. The CDR3, as DNA: TGTGCCACCAGCAGAGCCACGACGGGCCCCGCTACAGATACGCAGTATTTT.

The V call is TRBV24-1, the J call TRBJ2-1; 7 nucleotides match TRBD1. After removal of 3 bases from V and 6 bases from J, the junction contained 1 base not matched to a gene. The CDR3 has 13 amino acids. From germline, CDR1 is KGHDR and CDR2 SFDVKD. The CDR3 region is CATSDGTANEQFF. CDR3 coding DNA: TGTGCCACCAGTGATGGGACAGCCAATGAGCAGTTCTTC.

The genes are TRBV29-1 and TRBJ1-2; tentative D call: TRBD1 (5 bases). Germline CDR1 SQVTM, CDR2 ANQGSEA. The CDR3 loop spans 12 amino acids. V lost 7 bases and J lost 2, with 11 bases in between. This CDR3 reads CSATGGNYGYTF. The CDR3 DNA reads TGCAGCGCCACAGGTGGGAACTATGGCTACACCTTC.

V gene TRBV27 combines with J gene TRBJ2-7; TRBD1 might be the D (6 bases). Between the trimmed V and J ends, which lost 1 base and 2 bases, there was a span of 9 bases. CDR1 is MNHEY, CDR2 SMNVEV, per germline (reference sequence). This CDR3 comprises 14 residues. CDR3 DNA sequence: TGTGCCAGCAGTTTATTACAGGGCCCCTACGAGCAGTACGTC. Its protein is CASSLLQGPYEQYV.

The chain combines TRBV27 with TRBJ2-1, with D possibly TRBD1 on 6 matching bases. CDR3 length equals 14 residues. Per germline, CDR1 MNHEY and CDR2 SMNVEV (reference sequence). Trimming took 3 bases from V and 7 from J, leaving 13 bases between them. The CDR3 sequence is CASSFGAGENEQFF. The DNA of the CDR3 is TGTGCCAGCAGTTTTGGGGCAGGGGAAAATGAGCAGTTCTTC.

The chain links TRBV6-5 to TRBJ1-2; D gene ambiguous. V gave up 0 bases and J gave up 2 bases, with 4 bases separating them. Germline values: CDR1 MNHEY, CDR2 SVGAGI. The CDR3 is 13 residues long. The CDR3 DNA reads as TGTGCCAGCAGTTACTCGGGCAACTATGGCTACACCTTC. Translation: CASSYSGNYGYTF.

In this sample, this clonotype turned up once. The chain employs TRBV9 and TRBJ2-1; D uncertain. Per the germline V gene, CDR1 is SGDLS and CDR2 is YYNGEE. The CDR3 extends over 16 amino acids. V lost 7 bases, J lost 2 bases, and 19 bases lay in between. CDR3 region: CASSQTSGPAYNEQFF. Written as DNA, the CDR3 is TGTGCCAGCTCCCAGACCTCGGGCCCAGCCTACAATGAGCAGTTCTTC.

The J gene is TRBJ1-2, the V gene TRBV2, with D possibly TRBD1 on 5 matching bases. The V end was cut by 4 bases, the J end by 8 bases, with 14 bases between. Germline V gene sequence: CDR1 SNHLY, CDR2 FYNNEI. The CDR3 length is 13 residues. CDR3: CASSVRQGKGYTF. The CDR3 DNA is TGTGCCAGCAGTGTCCGGCAGGGAAAAGGCTACACCTTC.

The V and J genes are TRBV20-1 and TRBJ1-2, with a tentative D call TRBD1 (6 bases). The CDR3 has 13 residues. V lost 5 bases, J lost 4 bases, and 14 bases lay in between. In germline, CDR1 is DFQATT, CDR2 SNEGSKA (reference sequence). CDR3 residues: CSALAGAIYGYTF. The CDR3 coding sequence is TGCAGTGCTTTGGCAGGGGCCATCTATGGCTACACCTTC.

The J gene is TRBJ2-3, the V gene TRBV4-2; 7 bases agree with TRBD1. The germline V gene encodes CDR1 LGHNA and CDR2 YNFKEQ. The junction had 0 bases not matched to a gene; V was cut back by 2 bases and J by 1 base. CDR3 length: 14 amino acids. CDR3 nucleotides: TGTGCCAGCAGCCAACAGGGGGGCACAGATACGCAGTATTTT. Protein product: CASSQQGGTDTQYF.

In the case of this clonotype: Compared with germline, one end of the junction differs, possibly owing to a read error. The chain carries TRBV5-6 and TRBJ2-1; D is undetermined. Germline-derived CDR1 and CDR2 are SGHDT and YYEEEE. The CDR3 is 12 residues long. The CDR3 spells CASRLVGGEQFF. The CDR3 bases are TGTGCCAGCAGGTTGGTCGGTGGTGAGCAGTTCTTC.

The CDR3 DNA reads as TGTGCCTGGAGTGAAGAAGGTCAGCCCCAGCATTTT. It translates to CAWSEEGQPQHF. The rearrangement joins TRBV30 to TRBJ1-5; D remains ambiguous. The germline gives CDR1 GTSNPN, CDR2 SVGIG (reference sequence). The CDR3 covers 12 residues. V lost 1 base to trimming and J lost 6 bases, with 7 bases between them. Using reference TRBV30 and TRBJ1-5 for the parts outside the CDR3, the full variable domain is SQTIHQWPATLVQPVGSPLSLECTVEGTSNPNLYWYRQAAGRGLQLLFYSVGIGQISSEVPQNLSASRPQDRQFILSSKKLLLSDSGFYLCAWSEEGQPQHFGDGTRLSIL.

This chain joins TRBV7-3 and TRBJ1-2; TRBD1 agrees at 8 bases. CDR1 and CDR2 from the germline V gene are SGHTA and FQGTGA. Trimming at V came to 0 bases and at J to 2 bases, leaving 2 bases not matched to a gene. This CDR3 contains 15 residues. This chain's CDR3 is CASSLTGQGNYGYTF. The CDR3 nucleotides read TGTGCCAGCAGCTTAACCGGACAGGGAAACTATGGCTACACCTTC.

CDR3 residues: CASTLDGYEQYF. The CDR3 DNA follows: TGTGCCAGCACCTTGGACGGCTACGAGCAGTACTTC. The gene calls are TRBV6-6 and TRBJ2-7; the D is unclear. Germline-derived CDR1 and CDR2 are MNHNY and SVGAGI (reference sequence). V was shortened by 7 bases and J by 3 bases, with 10 bases between the two germline ends. The CDR3 spans 12 residues.

V usage is TRBV11-2 and J usage is TRBJ2-7, with D perhaps TRBD2 (6 bases). The CDR3 spans 14 residues. The germline gives CDR1 SGHAT, CDR2 FQNNGV. Trimming removed 1 base from V and 7 bases from J, with 14 bases in between. In DNA, the CDR3 is TGTGCCAGCAGCTTAGGCCTTTGGGGGAGGGAGCAGTACTTC. Its protein product is CASSLGLWGREQYF.

This chain connects TRBV9 to TRBJ1-2; D is ambiguous. CDR3 length: 13 residues. CDR1 and CDR2 (germline): SGDLS, YYNGEE. Trimming took off 4 bases at V and 2 bases at J, with 9 bases between the two ends. CDR3 protein: CASSRDGNYGYTF. CDR3 DNA: TGTGCCAGCAGCCGAGACGGAAACTATGGCTACACCTTC.

In this sample, this clonotype turned up a few times. The junction does not match germline at one end; this may be a read error. The chain joins TRBV7-2 to TRBJ1-6; 9 bases are shared with TRBD1. CDR1 is SGHTA, CDR2 FQGNSA, per germline. This CDR3 is built from 11 residues. The CDR3 here is CASTFRDRADF. In nucleotides, the CDR3 is TGTGCCAGCACCTTCCGGGACAGGGCGGACTTT. Full variable domain (rest looked up from reference TRBV7-2 and TRBJ1-6): GAGVSQSPSNKVTEKGKDVELRCDPISGHTALYWYRQSLGQGLEFLIYFQGNSAPDKSGLPSDRFSAERTGGSVSTLTIQRTQQEDSAVYLCASTFRDRADFGNGTRLTVT.

The chain uses TRBV6-5 and TRBJ2-2, with D unresolved. Germline values: CDR1 MNHEY, CDR2 SVGAGI. The length of the CDR3 is 11 residues. V dropped 6 bases and J dropped 2 bases, with 1 base sitting between them. The CDR3 region is CASRNTGELFF. The CDR3 DNA is TGTGCCAGCAGAAACACCGGGGAGCTGTTTTTT.

This chain links TRBV27 with TRBJ2-5; possibly TRBD1 for D (6 bases). Germline V gives CDR1 MNHEY, CDR2 SMNVEV (reference sequence). The CDR3 is 12 residues long. Trimming pared 10 bases from V and 5 bases from J, leaving 14 bases between. This CDR3 reads CATQGLGETQYF. The CDR3, as DNA: TGTGCCACACAGGGTCTGGGGGAGACCCAGTACTTC.

The chain joins TRBV2 to TRBJ2-7; D is undetermined. CDR1 SNHLY and CDR2 FYNNEI come from the germline V gene. This CDR3 contains 12 residues. V lost 3 bases, J lost 2 bases, and 5 bases lay in between. The CDR3 spells CASSDATYEQYV. The DNA for the CDR3 is TGTGCCAGCAGTGACGCCACCTACGAGCAGTACGTC.

The chain is built from TRBV20-1 and TRBJ2-7; TRBD2 might be the D (6 bases). Trimming pared 3 bases from V and 5 bases from J, leaving 8 bases between. The CDR3 is 11 amino acids. Germline CDR1 is DFQATT and CDR2 is SNEGSKA (reference sequence). The DNA of the CDR3 is TGCAGTGCTAGCCGGGGGAACGAGCAGTACTTC. It is translated as CSASRGNEQYF.

The chain employs TRBV9 and TRBJ1-5, with D uncertain. The germline CDR1 and CDR2 sequences are SGDLS and YYNGEE. V lost 0 bases and J lost 9, with 10 bases in between. This CDR3 comprises 13 residues. The CDR3 sequence is CASSVGGDRPQHF. CDR3 nucleotide sequence: TGTGCCAGCAGCGTAGGTGGGGATCGGCCCCAGCATTTT. The full variable domain, with the rest looked up from reference TRBV9 and TRBJ1-5, is DSGVTQTPKHLITATGQRVTLRCSPRSGDLSVYWYQQSLDQGLQFLIQYYNGEERAKGNILERFSAQQFPDLHSELNLSSLELGDSALYFCASSVGGDRPQHFGDGTRLSIL.